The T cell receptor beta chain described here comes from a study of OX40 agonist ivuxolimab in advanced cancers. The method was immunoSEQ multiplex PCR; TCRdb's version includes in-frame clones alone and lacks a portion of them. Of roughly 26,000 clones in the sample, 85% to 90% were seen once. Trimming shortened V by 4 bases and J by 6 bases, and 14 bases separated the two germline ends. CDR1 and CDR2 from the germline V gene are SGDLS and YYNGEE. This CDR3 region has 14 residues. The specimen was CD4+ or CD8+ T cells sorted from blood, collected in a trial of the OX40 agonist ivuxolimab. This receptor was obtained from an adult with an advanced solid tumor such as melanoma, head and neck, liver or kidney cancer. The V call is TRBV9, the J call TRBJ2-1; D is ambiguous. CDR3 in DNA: TGTGCCAGCAGCCCTCTAGGGCCAGGCAATGAGCAGTTCTTC. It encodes CASSPLGPGNEQFF.